This T cell receptor beta chain was captured by sequencing in a study of beta chain features in type 1 diabetes. As for the study in general: Sorted cells from all samples, numbering roughly 100 million, were examined.

This CDR3 comprises 15 residues. Trimming took 0 bases from V and 7 from J, leaving 13 bases between them. The germline CDR1 and CDR2 sequences are SGDLS and YYNGEE. Study-level points and caveats: Sequencing the cDNA could make cells with high TCR expression show up more than they should.

TCRB transcripts that were expressed got sequenced, as all of the isolated RNA had been reverse transcribed. Assay used: immunoSEQ multiplex PCR; TCRdb lists only in-frame clones, some missing. There are over 700,000 clones in the sample; roughly 15% occur only once, and 0.02% to 0.03% lies in the top ten. Naive, central memory, regulatory and stem cell-like memory cells within the CD4+ compartment were sorted using CD45RO/CCR7/CD25/CD127/CD95/CD27. This clone occurred a few times. Its target is unknown. This clonotype was sampled from a woman aged 18-35 years in good health. V and J are TRBV9 and TRBJ2-2, with D possibly matching TRBD1 (6 bases). Sequencing was performed on naive CD4+ T cells from blood. In nucleotides, the CDR3 is TGTGCCAGCAGCGTAGAACAGGGTATTTACGGGGAGCTGTTTTTT. This encodes CASSVEQGIYGELFF.